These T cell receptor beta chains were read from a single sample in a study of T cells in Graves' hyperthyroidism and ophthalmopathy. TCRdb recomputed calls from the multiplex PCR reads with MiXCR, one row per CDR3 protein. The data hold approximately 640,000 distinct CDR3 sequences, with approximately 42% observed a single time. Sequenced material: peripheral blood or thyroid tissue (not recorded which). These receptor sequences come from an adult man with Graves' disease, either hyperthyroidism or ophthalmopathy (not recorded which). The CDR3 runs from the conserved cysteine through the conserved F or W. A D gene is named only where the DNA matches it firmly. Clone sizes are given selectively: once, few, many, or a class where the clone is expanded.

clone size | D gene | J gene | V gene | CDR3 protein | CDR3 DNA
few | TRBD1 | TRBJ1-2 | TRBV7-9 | CASRTTGAPLYGYTF | TGTGCCAGCAGGACGACAGGGGCACCCTTATATGGCTACACCTTC
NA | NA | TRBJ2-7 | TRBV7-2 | CASSWGRTTIYEQYF | TGTGCCAGCAGCTGGGGACGGACTACCATCTACGAGCAGTACTTC
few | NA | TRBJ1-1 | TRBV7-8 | CASSAFFFQEAEAFF | TGTGCCAGCAGTGCTTTTTTTTTCCAGGAAGCTGAAGCTTTCTTT
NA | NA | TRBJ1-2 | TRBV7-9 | CASSLGASGEGSDGYTF | TGTGCCAGCAGCTTAGGGGCGTCGGGGGAAGGGAGTGATGGCTACACCTTC
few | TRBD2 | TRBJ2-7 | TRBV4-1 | CASSHPPPSGTYEQYF | TGCGCCAGCAGCCACCCGCCTCCTAGCGGAACCTACGAGCAGTACTTC
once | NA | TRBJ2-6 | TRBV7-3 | CASSLHPGAGANVLTF | TGTGCCAGCAGCTTACATCCGGGGGCTGGGGCCAACGTCCTGACTTTC
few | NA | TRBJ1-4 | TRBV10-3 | CAIRGTSEKLFF | TGTGCCATCAGGGGGACATCCGAAAAACTGTTTTTT
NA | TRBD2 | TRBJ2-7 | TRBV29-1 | CSTLGLADEQYF | TGCAGCACCCTGGGACTAGCGGACGAGCAGTACTTC
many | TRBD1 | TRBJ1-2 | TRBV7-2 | CASSLLQGSDGYTF | TGTGCCAGCAGCTTACTACAGGGGAGCGATGGCTACACCTTC
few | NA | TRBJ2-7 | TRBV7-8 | CASRKTSTDYEQYF | TGTGCCAGCAGGAAAACTAGCACAGACTACGAGCAGTACTTC
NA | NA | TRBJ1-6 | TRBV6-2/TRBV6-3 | CASSPTPLHF | TGTGCCAGCAGTCCTACCCCCCTCCACTTT
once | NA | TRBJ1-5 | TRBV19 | CASSGRGVRPQHF | TGTGCCAGTAGTGGGAGGGGAGTTCGGCCCCAGCATTTT
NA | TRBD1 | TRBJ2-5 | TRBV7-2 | CASSRRGKPEETQYF | TGTGCCAGCAGCCGCAGGGGGAAACCAGAAGAGACCCAGTACTTC
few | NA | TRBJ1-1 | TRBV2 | CASTPQTDTEAFF | TGTGCCAGCACCCCCCAGACGGACACTGAAGCTTTCTTT
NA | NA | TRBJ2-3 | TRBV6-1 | CASSEYLSGSTDTQYF | TGTGCCAGCAGTGAATATCTGAGCGGGAGCACAGATACGCAGTATTTT
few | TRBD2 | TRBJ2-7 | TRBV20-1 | CSASGLAGLYEQYF | TGCAGTGCTAGTGGACTAGCGGGACTTTACGAGCAGTACTTC
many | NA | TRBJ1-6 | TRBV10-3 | CASSYDRNSPLHF | TGTGCCAGCAGTTACGACAGGAATTCACCCCTCCACTTT
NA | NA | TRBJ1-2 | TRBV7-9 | CASSLVRGPWSYGYTF | TGTGCCAGCAGCTTAGTTAGGGGCCCGTGGAGCTATGGCTACACCTTC
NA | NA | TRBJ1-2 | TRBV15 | CATSSQEIGGANYGYTF | TGTGCCACCAGCAGCCAAGAAATTGGAGGAGCTAACTATGGCTACACCTTC
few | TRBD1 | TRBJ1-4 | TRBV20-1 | CSASRTGRGEKLFF | TGCAGTGCTAGTAGGACAGGGCGAGGTGAAAAACTGTTTTTT
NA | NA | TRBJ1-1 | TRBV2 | CASSNGGTEAFF | TGTGCCAGCAGTAATGGGGGCACTGAAGCTTTCTTT
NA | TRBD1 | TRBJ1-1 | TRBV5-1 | CASSLDDRATEAFF | TGCGCCAGCAGCTTGGATGACAGGGCCACTGAAGCTTTCTTT
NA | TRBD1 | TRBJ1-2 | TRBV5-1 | CASSLAGQGADYGYTF | TGCGCCAGCAGCTTGGCCGGGCAGGGGGCCGACTATGGCTACACCTTC
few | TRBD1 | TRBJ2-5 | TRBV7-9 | CASSRRDSPQETQYF | TGTGCCAGCAGTCGTAGGGACAGCCCCCAAGAGACCCAGTACTTC
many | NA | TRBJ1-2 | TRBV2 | CASSEAWANYGYTF | TGTGCCAGCAGTGAAGCGTGGGCTAACTATGGCTACACCTTC
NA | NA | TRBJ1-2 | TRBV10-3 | CAIAGARGYGYTF | TGTGCCATCGCCGGGGCGCGGGGCTATGGCTACACCTTC
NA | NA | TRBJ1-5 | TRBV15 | CATSSVTDASNQPQHF | TGTGCCACCAGCAGCGTCACGGACGCCAGCAATCAGCCCCAGCATTTT
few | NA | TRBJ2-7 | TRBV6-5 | CASSHDRMASYEQYF | TGTGCCAGCAGCCACGACAGGATGGCGAGCTACGAGCAGTACTTC
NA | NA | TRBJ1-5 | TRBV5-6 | CASSAGPASYSHF | TGTGCCAGCAGCGCCGGTCCCGCGTCATATTCGCATTTT
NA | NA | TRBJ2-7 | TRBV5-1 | CASSRLGTHEQYF | TGCGCCAGCAGCCGGCTAGGGACCCACGAGCAGTACTTC
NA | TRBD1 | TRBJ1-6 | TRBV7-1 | CASSSGQGLSPISPLHF | TGTGCCAGCAGCTCAGGACAGGGCCTATCGCCGATTTCACCCCTCCACTTT
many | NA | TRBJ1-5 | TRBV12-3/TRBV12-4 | CASSPRSQPQHF | TGTGCCAGCAGTCCCCGTAGTCAGCCCCAGCATTTT
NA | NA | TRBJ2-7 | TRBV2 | CASSGRVGSYEQYF | TGTGCCAGCAGTGGCCGGGTTGGGTCCTACGAGCAGTACTTC
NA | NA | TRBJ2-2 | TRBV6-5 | CASSSADPRGELFF | TGTGCCAGCAGTTCCGCGGACCCCAGAGGGGAGCTGTTTTTT
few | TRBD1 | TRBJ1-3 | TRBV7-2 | CASSLQGEGNTIYF | TGTGCCAGCAGCTTGCAGGGGGAGGGAAACACCATATATTTT
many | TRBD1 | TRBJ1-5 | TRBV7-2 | CASSFPGQGSNQPQHF | TGTGCCAGCAGCTTCCCAGGACAGGGAAGCAATCAGCCCCAGCATTTT
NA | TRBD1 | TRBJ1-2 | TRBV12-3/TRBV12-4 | CASRVTGYGYTF | TGTGCCAGCAGGGTGACAGGGTATGGCTACACCTTC
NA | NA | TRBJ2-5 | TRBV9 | CASVDPQETQYF | TGTGCCAGCGTTGATCCCCAAGAGACCCAGTACTTC
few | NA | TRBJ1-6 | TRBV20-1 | CSAREVIDTHF | TGCAGTGCTAGAGAAGTTATAGACACCCACTTT
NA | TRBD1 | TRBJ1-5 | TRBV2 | CASRTGGLNQPQHF | TGTGCCAGCAGGACAGGGGGCCTTAATCAGCCCCAGCATTTT
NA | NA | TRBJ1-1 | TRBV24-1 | CASSFGGWGDETTEAFF | TGTGCCAGCAGTTTTGGGGGGTGGGGGGACGAGACCACTGAAGCTTTCTTT
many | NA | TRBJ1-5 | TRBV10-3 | CAISDISGGQPQHF | TGTGCCATCAGTGACATCTCGGGAGGTCAGCCCCAGCATTTT
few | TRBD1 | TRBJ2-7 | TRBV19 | CASRTGVEQYF | TGTGCCAGCCGAACAGGGGTCGAGCAGTACTTC
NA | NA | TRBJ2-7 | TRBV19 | CASSIERGSSYEQYF | TGTGCCAGTAGTATAGAGCGGGGTAGCTCCTACGAGCAGTACTTC
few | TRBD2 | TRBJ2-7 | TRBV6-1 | CASSQTSGGPYEQYF | TGTGCCAGCAGTCAGACTAGCGGGGGACCCTACGAGCAGTACTTC
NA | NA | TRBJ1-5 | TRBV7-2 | CASSLDGDGNQPQHF | TGTGCCAGCAGCTTGGACGGGGATGGCAATCAGCCCCAGCATTTT
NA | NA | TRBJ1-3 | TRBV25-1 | CASSFSSSGNTIYF | TGTGCCAGCAGTTTCAGCAGCTCTGGAAACACCATATATTTT
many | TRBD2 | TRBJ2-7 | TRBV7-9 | CASSPSGLAGGEQYF | TGTGCCAGCAGTCCCTCTGGACTAGCGGGAGGCGAGCAGTACTTC
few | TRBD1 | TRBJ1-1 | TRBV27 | CASSGRQGEAFF | TGTGCCAGCAGTGGACGACAGGGTGAAGCTTTCTTT
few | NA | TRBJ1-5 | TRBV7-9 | CASSPNIGVGQPQHF | TGTGCCAGCAGCCCGAATATCGGGGTCGGTCAGCCCCAGCATTTT